Each of the 26 T cell receptor beta chains below was sequenced from the same sample in a study of blood T cell repertoires in COVID-19. Repertoires were generated with immunoSEQ multiplex PCR, while TCRdb's copy carries only in-frame clones and drops some. The table shows about 330,000 clones, with around four fifths occurring only once. The sequenced sample consisted of peripheral blood. These TCRs come from a woman aged 45 to 65 with acute or convalescent COVID-19.

The J gene is TRBJ2-7, the V gene TRBV5-4; TRBD1 agrees at 10 bases. This CDR3 is 14 amino acids long. Germline CDR1 SGHNT, CDR2 YYREEE (reference sequence). After removal of 2 bases from V and 4 bases from J, the junction contained 3 bases not matched to a gene. The CDR3 loop is CASSFGQGGYEQYF. Here the CDR3 DNA reads TGTGCCAGCAGCTTTGGACAGGGGGGTTACGAGCAGTACTTC.

V gene TRBV7-3 combines with J gene TRBJ2-3; maybe TRBD2 (6 bases). Trimming left V 2 bases short and J 4 bases short, with 10 bases between. The germline gives CDR1 SGHTA, CDR2 FQGTGA. This CDR3 spans 14 amino acids. Here the CDR3 DNA reads TGTGCCAGCAGCTTATTAGGGGAGGCAGATACGCAGTATTTT. It is translated as CASSLLGEADTQYF.

This clone was picked up one time. The gene calls are TRBV19 and TRBJ2-5; 10 nucleotides match TRBD2. CDR3 length equals 14 residues. CDR1 is LNHDA, CDR2 SQIVND, per germline (reference sequence). V lost 6 bases to trimming and J lost 5 bases; unmatched junction nucleotides: 6. DNA for the CDR3: TGTGCCAGTAGACCTAGCGGGAGTTCGGAGACCCAGTACTTC. Amino acids: CASRPSGSSETQYF.

The rearrangement links TRBV11-1 to TRBJ1-2; tentatively, D is TRBD1 (5 bases). This CDR3 has 14 amino acids. V lost 5 bases and J lost 7, with 17 bases in between. Germline V gene lookup returns CDR1 SGHAT and CDR2 FQDESV (reference sequence). CDR3 DNA sequence: TGTGCCAGCAGCCCCAGGGCGTCCTATACTGGCTACACCTTC. Residues: CASSPRASYTGYTF.

This chain connects TRBV19 to TRBJ2-4; 10 positions match TRBD1. Germline lookup yields CDR1 LNHDA and CDR2 SQIVND (reference sequence). The CDR3 sequence is 16 residues long. Germline trimming cut 6 bases from V and 4 bases from J; bases unmatched to any gene: 9. This CDR3 is CASSDGWGQGKNIQYF. DNA of the CDR3: TGTGCCAGTAGCGATGGTTGGGGACAGGGGAAAAACATTCAGTACTTC.

The V call is TRBV6-5, the J call TRBJ2-3, with 9 bases fitting TRBD2. Germline V gene sequence: CDR1 MNHEY, CDR2 SVGAGI. The CDR3 has 14 amino acids. Unmatched junction bases numbered 10, after V lost 9 bases and J lost 6 bases. The CDR3 nucleotides are TGTGCCAGTTCCAGCGGGGGGAACTCGGATACGCAGTATTTT. Protein: CASSSGGNSDTQYF.

The V and J genes are TRBV6-5 and TRBJ1-1, with 8 positions matching TRBD1. CDR1 and CDR2 (germline): MNHEY, SVGAGI. Losses at the gene ends were 6 bases for V and 0 bases for J; bases not matched to a gene: 6. The CDR3 has 15 residues. The CDR3 protein is CASRRDRFMNTEAFF. Written as DNA, the CDR3 is TGTGCCAGCAGGAGGGACAGGTTCATGAACACTGAAGCTTTCTTT.

V and J are TRBV6-5 and TRBJ2-3; possible D gene TRBD1, 6 bases. Germline CDR1 is MNHEY and CDR2 is SVGAGI. The ends were cut back, 6 bases at V and 2 bases at J, with 12 bases in the middle. This CDR3 comprises 14 residues. The CDR3 coding sequence is TGTGCCAGCAGGGGGACAACCGTCACAGATACGCAGTATTTT. It is translated as CASRGTTVTDTQYF.

The J gene is TRBJ1-4, the V gene TRBV28; TRBD1 is a possible D gene (6 bases). CDR3 size: 13 residues. Germline CDR1 MDHEN, CDR2 SYDVKM. V was clipped by 6 bases and J by 8 bases, with 13 bases between them. CDR3 protein: CASSLRGGEKLFF. In DNA, the CDR3 is TGTGCCAGCAGCCTCAGGGGTGGAGAAAAACTGTTTTTT.

In regard to this clone: This specimen includes other DNA sequences encoding the same CDR3. The chain employs TRBV29-1 and TRBJ1-1; D is undetermined. CDR1 is SQVTM, CDR2 ANQGSEA, per germline. V lost 4 bases and J lost 4, with 10 bases in between. The CDR3 sequence is 12 residues long. In DNA form, the CDR3 reads TGCAGCGTTGGAGGAGGATCCACTGAAGCTTTCTTT. Translating it yields CSVGGGSTEAFF. The full variable domain, its missing parts supplied by reference TRBV29-1 and TRBJ1-1, is SAVISQKPSRDICQRGTSLTIQCQVDSQVTMMFWYRQQPGQSLTLIATANQGSEATYESGFVIDKFPISRPNLTFSTLTVSNMSPEDSSIYLCSVGGGSTEAFFGQGTRLTVV.

The V and J genes are TRBV5-3 and TRBJ2-7, with a possible D match to TRBD1 (6 bases). TRBV5-3 is flagged as an ORF with uncertain function. The CDR3 spans 14 residues. V shed 1 base and J shed 3 bases, with 11 bases lying between them. CDR3 sequence: CARSLTGSYYEQYV. For the CDR3, the DNA is TGTGCCAGAAGCTTGACAGGGTCTTACTACGAGCAGTACGTC.

This clone was observed once. V is TRBV4-1 and J is TRBJ1-5; 8 bases align to TRBD1. Looked up from germline, CDR1 is MGHRA and CDR2 is YSYEKL. The length of the CDR3 is 16 residues. The V and J ends lost 0 bases and 6 bases, in that order; junction bases with no gene match: 7. The CDR3 bases are TGCGCCAGCAGCCAAGATCACGTACAGGGGGGTCAGCCCCAGCATTTT. Protein sequence: CASSQDHVQGGQPQHF.

The chain recombines TRBV18 with TRBJ1-5; TRBD1 aligns across 9 bases. Germline lookup yields CDR1 KGHSH and CDR2 LQKENI. The ends lost 3 bases at V and 1 base at J; junction bases unmatched: 16. CDR3 length: 20 amino acids. CDR3 nucleotides: TGTGCCAGCTCACCGACGTATCCGGGACAGGGTAGTTACAGCAATCAGCCCCAGCATTTT. Protein sequence: CASSPTYPGQGSYSNQPQHF.

This clone was recorded once. CDR3 loop: CASSSGTGYFNEQFF. DNA for the CDR3: TGTGCCAGCAGCTCCGGGACAGGTTATTTTAATGAGCAGTTCTTC. The V gene is TRBV5-4, the J gene TRBJ2-1; 8 bases are a match to TRBD1. V shed 3 bases, J shed 7 bases, and the junction held 9 bases outside the gene matches. This CDR3 has 15 amino acids. CDR1 is SGHNT and CDR2 is YYREEE in the germline V gene (reference sequence).

The rearrangement uses TRBV5-1 and TRBJ2-2; D uncertain. With 2 bases removed from V and 0 bases from J, the gap between germline ends came to 8 bases. The CDR3 totals 15 residues. Germline values: CDR1 SGHRS, CDR2 YFSETQ. CDR3 sequence reads: CASSFDSPNTGELFF. The CDR3 DNA sequence: TGCGCCAGCAGCTTCGACTCCCCGAACACCGGGGAGCTGTTTTTT.

The chain links TRBV5-6 to TRBJ2-5; 10 bases map to TRBD2. CDR1 and CDR2 from the germline V gene are SGHDT and YYEEEE. J lost 7 bases, V lost 3 bases, and 6 bases had no gene match. This CDR3 is 14 amino acids long. The chain's CDR3 is CASSSRVAGGTQYF. CDR3 sequence (DNA): TGTGCCAGCAGCTCCCGGGTAGCGGGGGGGACCCAGTACTTC. Full variable domain (missing parts from reference TRBV5-6 and TRBJ2-5): DAGVTQSPTHLIKTRGQQVTLRCSPKSGHDTVSWYQQALGQGPQFIFQYYEEEERQRGNFPDRFSGHQFPNYSSELNVNALLLGDSALYLCASSSRVAGGTQYFGPGTRLLVL.

This chain joins TRBV4-1 and TRBJ1-4; possibly TRBD1 for D (6 bases). The CDR3 length is 17 residues. Between the trimmed V and J ends, which lost 2 bases and 3 bases, there was a span of 16 bases. From germline, CDR1 is MGHRA and CDR2 YSYEKL. CDR3 sequence: CASSQIPLGGPNEKLFF. The CDR3 DNA sequence: TGCGCCAGCAGCCAAATTCCCCTAGGGGGTCCTAATGAAAAACTGTTTTTT.

The rearrangement joins TRBV5-1 to TRBJ1-2; 10 positions agree with TRBD1. The CDR3 runs 14 residues. In germline, CDR1 is SGHRS, CDR2 YFSETQ. Trimming removed 4 bases from V and 5 bases from J; junction bases left unmatched: 5. The CDR3 sequence: CASSTGTGVYGYTF. DNA for the CDR3: TGCGCCAGCAGCACCGGGACAGGGGTGTATGGCTACACCTTC.

This chain connects TRBV30 to TRBJ2-2; D is possibly TRBD1 (8 bases). Trimming took off 5 bases at V and 1 base at J, with 14 bases between the two ends. Per germline, CDR1 GTSNPN and CDR2 SVGIG (reference sequence). The CDR3 contains 15 residues. The CDR3 sequence: CAWYRGGGNTGELFF. Written as DNA, the CDR3 is TGTGCCTGGTACAGGGGGGGTGGGAACACCGGGGAGCTGTTTTTT.

Many counts were recorded for this clone. This chain connects TRBV10-2 to TRBJ1-2; 8 bases align to TRBD1. V lost 8 bases and J lost 3; bases outside the gene matches: 8. CDR1 and CDR2 from the germline V gene are WSHSY and SAAADI. The CDR3 consists of 14 residues. CDR3: CASSANRGDYGYTF. The CDR3 bases are TGCGCCAGCTCCGCAAACAGGGGGGACTATGGCTACACCTTC.

V gene TRBV10-3 combines with J gene TRBJ2-7, with a weak D call TRBD1 (6 bases). V shed 6 bases and J shed 0 bases, with 9 bases lying between them. Germline assignment: CDR1 ENHRY and CDR2 SYGVKD. This CDR3 is built from 13 residues. Written as DNA, the CDR3 is TGTGCCATCAGCGAGACAGGCTCCTACGAGCAGTACTTC. Protein product: CAISETGSYEQYF.

The genes are TRBV5-1 and TRBJ2-2; 7 bases map to TRBD2. There are 15 residues in the CDR3. V lost 4 bases, J lost 5 bases, and 8 bases stayed unmatched. Germline-derived CDR1 and CDR2 are SGHRS and YFSETQ. CDR3 DNA: TGCGCCAGCAGCCCTCCGGGACTACAGACCGGGGAGCTGTTTTTT. Amino acid sequence: CASSPPGLQTGELFF.

The chain links TRBV4-1 to TRBJ2-1, with TRBD2 matching over 8 bases. The ends lost 3 bases at V and 1 base at J; junction bases unmatched: 8. The CDR3 covers 17 residues. CDR1 and CDR2 from the germline V gene are MGHRA and YSYEKL. The CDR3 protein is CASSQEKAGASYNEQFF. The CDR3 region has the DNA TGCGCCAGCAGCCAGGAGAAAGCGGGGGCGTCCTACAATGAGCAGTTCTTC.

DNA of the CDR3: TGTGCCAGCTCAGCCCCAGGGATGCAACGGCAAGAGACCCAGTACTTC. Translated, it gives CASSAPGMQRQETQYF. The V gene is TRBV9, the J gene TRBJ2-5, with TRBD1 as a possible D gene (5 bases). Per germline, CDR1 SGDLS and CDR2 YYNGEE. Deletions cut 7 bases from V and 2 bases from J, with 21 bases between. The CDR3 sequence is 16 residues long.

The V and J genes are TRBV30 and TRBJ2-7; a weak D match, TRBD1 (5 bases). The CDR3 extends over 12 amino acids. Trimming shortened V by 5 bases and J by 0 bases, and 8 bases separated the two germline ends. Germline V lookup: CDR1 GTSNPN, CDR2 SVGIG (reference sequence). The CDR3 region is CAWGDSSYEQYF. CDR3 nucleotide sequence: TGTGCCTGGGGTGACAGCTCCTACGAGCAGTACTTC.

This chain joins TRBV12-5 and TRBJ2-1, with 7 bases fitting TRBD2. CDR1 and CDR2 (germline): LGHNT, FRNRAP. Trimming at V came to 11 bases and at J to 3 bases, leaving 7 bases not matched to a gene. The CDR3 contains 13 residues. CDR3 DNA: TGTGCTGGACGTCGGGGGGACTACAATGAGCAGTTCTTC. Protein: CAGRRGDYNEQFF.